Listed below are T cell receptor beta chains from one sample, sequenced in a study of blood T cells in healthy people across ages. Via MiXCR, TCRdb re-called the 5' RACE reads, giving one row per CDR3 protein. There are 600,000 to 850,000 distinct CDR3 sequences in the sample; 40% to 45% occur only once, and 20% to 25% lies in the top ten. Input material: blood. The source is an older woman in good health. Both conserved end residues are part of each CDR3. A D gene is named only where the DNA matches it firmly. A clone size is listed for some rows: how often the clone was seen (once, few, many), or a class if it is expanded.

CDR3 length	V gene	J gene	D gene	clone size	CDR3 DNA	CDR3 protein
13	TRBV20-1	TRBJ1-5	.	.	TGCAGTGCTAGAGGGAGGGAGAATCAGCCCCAGCATTTT	CSARGRENQPQHF
17	TRBV4-1	TRBJ2-5	.	many	TGCGCCAGCAGCCAAGATCCCTTTGGGCGGGGCCAAGAGACCCAGTACTTC	CASSQDPFGRGQETQYF
15	TRBV28	TRBJ1-5	TRBD1	.	TGTGCTAGCAGTAACAGGGGAAATGGCAATCAGCCCCAGCATTTT	CASSNRGNGNQPQHF
14	TRBV14	TRBJ1-2	.	few	TGTGCCAGCAGCCCACAGGTTCTAAACTATGGCTACACCTTC	CASSPQVLNYGYTF
16	TRBV29-1	TRBJ2-1	TRBD2	.	TGCAGCGTAGTGGGGACTAGCGGAAAATACTACAATGAGCAGTTCTTC	CSVVGTSGKYYNEQFF
14	TRBV6-2/TRBV6-3	TRBJ1-4	.	.	TGTGCCAGCAGTTCGCCCAGGGATAATGAAAAACTGTTTTTT	CASSSPRDNEKLFF
15	TRBV12-3/TRBV12-4	TRBJ2-7	.	.	TGTGCCAGCAGTTTAGCAACTAGCCGAACCTACGAGCAGTACTTC	CASSLATSRTYEQYF
15	TRBV7-3	TRBJ1-1	.	.	TGTGCCAGCAGCTTAACCCGGGACACCCTCACTGAAGCTTTCTTT	CASSLTRDTLTEAFF
15	TRBV27	TRBJ1-5	.	few	TGTGCCAGCAGTTGGGGTGCGGGGAGCAATCAGCCCCAGCATTTT	CASSWGAGSNQPQHF
16	TRBV25-1	TRBJ2-1	TRBD2	few	TGTGCCAGCAGTACAACTAGCGGGAGCTCCTACAATGAGCAGTTCTTC	CASSTTSGSSYNEQFF
12	TRBV20-1	TRBJ2-3	.	.	TGCAGTGCTAGGACTAGGCAAGATACGCAGTATTTT	CSARTRQDTQYF
15	TRBV7-2	TRBJ1-2	.	.	TGTGCCAGCAGCCCGGGACCGGACCTCCTCTATGGCTACACCTTC	CASSPGPDLLYGYTF
15	TRBV5-6	TRBJ2-1	TRBD1	.	TGTGCCAGCAGCTTAACCGGGACAGGGGGCAATGAGCAGTTCTTC	CASSLTGTGGNEQFF
12	TRBV29-1	TRBJ2-7	.	many	TGCAGCGTCGTGATATCAACCTACGAGCAGTACTTC	CSVVISTYEQYF
13	TRBV20-1	TRBJ2-7	TRBD1	.	TGCAGTGCTTACAGGGGGACATCCTACGAGCAGTACTTC	CSAYRGTSYEQYF
15	TRBV2	TRBJ2-5	.	.	TGTGCCAGCAAAGACAAGGATCCGTACCAAGAGACCCAGTACTTC	CASKDKDPYQETQYF
14	TRBV5-1	TRBJ2-3	TRBD1	.	TGCGCCAGCAGACCCGGGACAGGGCCCGATACGCAGTATTTT	CASRPGTGPDTQYF
13	TRBV20-1	TRBJ1-5	.	.	TGCAGTGCTAGTCTGGCAGACAATCAGCCCCAGCATTTT	CSASLADNQPQHF
16	TRBV7-2	TRBJ2-5	TRBD2	once	TGTGCCAGCAGCTTAGTAGGACGAGCGGGAGGGTTAGCCCAGTACTTC	CASSLVGRAGGLAQYF
14	TRBV27	TRBJ2-1	TRBD2	.	TGTGCCAGCAGTCTCCGGACTAGCGGGAGTTTTAAGTTCTTC	CASSLRTSGSFKFF
15	TRBV7-3	TRBJ2-1	.	.	TGTGCCAGCAGCCCGCCTATATCTAACTACAATGAGCAGTTCTTC	CASSPPISNYNEQFF
16	TRBV18	TRBJ2-2	.	few	TGTGCCAGCTCACCCCTAGAGGGCCCGAACACCGGGGAGCTGTTTTTT	CASSPLEGPNTGELFF
15	TRBV9	TRBJ2-1	.	.	TGTGCCAGCAGCGTAGAGGGGGACTCCTACAATGAGCAGTTCTTC	CASSVEGDSYNEQFF
12	TRBV20-1	TRBJ1-5	.	.	TGCAGTGTGGCGGACGGAAATCAGCCCCAGCATTTT	CSVADGNQPQHF
13	TRBV28	TRBJ2-7	.	.	TGTGCCAGCAGTCCCTCCCCCTCCTACGAGCAGTACTTC	CASSPSPSYEQYF
14	TRBV20-1	TRBJ2-7	TRBD2	once	TGCAGTGCTAGAGATCCCAGCGGGGGTCGCGAGCAGTACTTC	CSARDPSGGREQYF
14	TRBV20-1	TRBJ2-1	.	.	TGCAGTGCTGAGAACGGGATTTGGGTAAATGAGCAGTTCTTC	CSAENGIWVNEQFF
15	TRBV5-1	TRBJ2-1	TRBD2	.	TGCGTCAGCAGCACTGGCGCGGGAGGAAGCAATGAGCAGTTCTTC	CVSSTGAGGSNEQFF
11	TRBV25-1	TRBJ2-7	.	.	TGTGCCAGCGCGTCACTCTACGAGCAGTACTTC	CASASLYEQYF
18	TRBV4-2	TRBJ2-1	TRBD1	many	TGTGCCAGCAGCCAAGCAGTAGGGGGCGGCCCTGAGAGCGATGAGCAGTTCTTC	CASSQAVGGGPESDEQFF
14	TRBV9	TRBJ1-2	.	.	TGTGCCAGCGGCGTAAGGGAGACAGGCTATGGCTACACCTTC	CASGVRETGYGYTF
16	TRBV7-2	TRBJ2-2	TRBD2	medium-sized	TGTGCCAGCAGCTTCCTAGCGGGAGGCAACACCGGGGAGCTGTTTTTT	CASSFLAGGNTGELFF
18	TRBV9	TRBJ2-6	.	few	TGTGCCAGCAGCAACCCCCGGGCCCAAACATCTGGGGCCAACGTCCTGACTTTC	CASSNPRAQTSGANVLTF
16	TRBV5-6	TRBJ2-7	.	few	TGTGCCAGCAGCTTGGTTAAGGGGGGTTGGTCCTACGAGCAGTACTTC	CASSLVKGGWSYEQYF
16	TRBV27	TRBJ2-7	TRBD2	.	TGTGCCAGCAGTCGACCTTTAGGCGGGGGATTCTACAAGCAGTACTTC	CASSRPLGGGFYKQYF
14	TRBV29-1	TRBJ2-3	TRBD2	many	TGCAGCGTTGGGACTAGCGGGGTAGGAGATACGCAGTATTTT	CSVGTSGVGDTQYF
16	TRBV5-1	TRBJ2-2	TRBD2	few	TGCGCCAGCAGCTTGGTAGCGGGGGAGAACACCGGGGAGCTGTTTTTT	CASSLVAGENTGELFF
18	TRBV7-3	TRBJ2-3	TRBD1	many	TGTGCCAGCAGCCCTACCGCCCTAGGGGGCGAAAACACAGATACGCAGTATTTT	CASSPTALGGENTDTQYF
13	TRBV6-2/TRBV6-3	TRBJ1-2	.	.	TGTGCCAGCAGTGTGGGGTTCGGGTATGGCTACACCTTC	CASSVGFGYGYTF
13	TRBV6-2/TRBV6-3	TRBJ2-7	.	.	TGTGCCAGCAGTTACCAGGCAAGCTACGAGCAGTACTTC	CASSYQASYEQYF
15	TRBV9	TRBJ2-1	.	.	TGTGCCAGCAGCGTAGAGGGCGGGAAGGACAATGAGCAGTTCTTC	CASSVEGGKDNEQFF
17	TRBV7-3	TRBJ2-1	.	.	TGTGCCAGCAGCGCTAGGGCCCGGGGCTTGTCCTACAATGAGCAGTTCTTC	CASSARARGLSYNEQFF
15	TRBV29-1	TRBJ1-1	.	.	TGCAGCGTTAACCCCGTTAAGAGAGTCATGGATGAAGCTTTCTTT	CSVNPVKRVMDEAFF
13	TRBV5-1	TRBJ1-2	.	.	TGCGCCAGCAGCTTGAGCGGGGGTTATGGCTACACCTTC	CASSLSGGYGYTF
15	TRBV20-1	TRBJ2-7	TRBD2	.	TGCAGTGCTAGGATACCGGGACTAGCGGGCTACGAGCAGTACTTC	CSARIPGLAGYEQYF
13	TRBV27	TRBJ2-1	.	many	TGTGCCAGCAGTGTATCCCCGGTGGCGGGATGGTTCTTC	CASSVSPVAGWFF
16	TRBV6-5	TRBJ1-6	TRBD1	few	TGTGCCAGCAGCCATGGTTGGACAGGGGTTACTTCACCCCTCCACTTT	CASSHGWTGVTSPLHF
12	TRBV7-3	TRBJ2-1	.	.	TGTGCCAGCAGCTTTAGCGCCGGTGAGCAGTTCTTC	CASSFSAGEQFF
12	TRBV10-3	TRBJ2-3	.	many	TGTGCCATCAGAGCGTCCGAAGATACGCAGTATTTT	CAIRASEDTQYF
15	TRBV6-2/TRBV6-3	TRBJ2-7	.	.	TGTGCCAGCATGCGAGACGAAGCATACAACTACGAGCAGTACTTC	CASMRDEAYNYEQYF
12	TRBV14	TRBJ2-3	TRBD2	.	TGTGCCAGCAGCCAAGACTGGGGGAGGGAGTATTTT	CASSQDWGREYF
17	TRBV21-1	TRBJ2-5	.	.	TGTGCCAGCAGCAAAGAGGGGTCCCCAGGGGTGGAAGAGACCCGGTACTTC	CASSKEGSPGVEETRYF
16	TRBV5-1	TRBJ1-4	.	.	TGCGCCAGCAGGCCGGATGGGTGGCAGAATAGTGAAAAACTGTTTTTT	CASRPDGWQNSEKLFF